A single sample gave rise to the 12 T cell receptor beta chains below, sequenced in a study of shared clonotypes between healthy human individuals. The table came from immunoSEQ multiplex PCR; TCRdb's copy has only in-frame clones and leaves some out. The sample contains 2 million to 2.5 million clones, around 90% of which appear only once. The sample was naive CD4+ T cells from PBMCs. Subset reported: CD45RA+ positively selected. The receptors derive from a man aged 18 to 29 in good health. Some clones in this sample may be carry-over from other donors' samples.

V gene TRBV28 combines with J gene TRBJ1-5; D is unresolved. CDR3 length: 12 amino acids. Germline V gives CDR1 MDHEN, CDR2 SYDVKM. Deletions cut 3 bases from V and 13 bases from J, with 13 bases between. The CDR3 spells CASSFITSEQHF. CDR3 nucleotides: TGTGCCAGCAGTTTTATTACCTCTGAACAGCATTTT.

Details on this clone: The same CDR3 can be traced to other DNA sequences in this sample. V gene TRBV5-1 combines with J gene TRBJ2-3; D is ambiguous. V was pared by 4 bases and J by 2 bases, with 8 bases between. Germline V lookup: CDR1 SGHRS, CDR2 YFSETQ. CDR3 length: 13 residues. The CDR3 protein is CASSTGSTDTQYF. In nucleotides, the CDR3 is TGCGCCAGCAGCACGGGCTCCACAGATACGCAGTATTTT.

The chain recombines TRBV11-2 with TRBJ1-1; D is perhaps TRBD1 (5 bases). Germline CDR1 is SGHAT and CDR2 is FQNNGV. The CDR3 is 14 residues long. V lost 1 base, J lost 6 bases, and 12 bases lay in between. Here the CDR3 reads CASSLAGRLSEAFF. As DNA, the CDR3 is TGTGCCAGCAGCTTAGCGGGGCGTCTATCTGAAGCTTTCTTT.

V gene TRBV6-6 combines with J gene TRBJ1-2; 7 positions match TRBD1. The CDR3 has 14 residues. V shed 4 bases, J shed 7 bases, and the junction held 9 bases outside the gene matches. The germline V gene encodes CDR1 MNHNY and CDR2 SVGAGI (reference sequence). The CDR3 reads CASSSRQGQGGYTF. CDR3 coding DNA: TGTGCCAGCAGTTCCAGACAGGGCCAAGGTGGCTACACCTTC.

The CDR3 DNA is TGTGCCAGCAACCCCGGACAGGGGGCTGGGGCCAAAAACATTCAGTACTTC. Amino acid sequence: CASNPGQGAGAKNIQYF. The chain employs TRBV2 and TRBJ2-4, with 11 bases matching TRBD1. The CDR3 runs to 17 residues. Germline trimming cut 7 bases from V and 1 base from J; bases unmatched to any gene: 9. Germline V gene sequence: CDR1 SNHLY, CDR2 FYNNEI. Supplemented by reference TRBV2 and TRBJ2-4, the full variable domain reads EPEVTQTPSHQVTQMGQEVILRCVPISNHLYFYWYRQILGQKVEFLVSFYNNEISEKSEIFDDQFSVERPDGSNFTLKIRSTKLEDSAMYFCASNPGQGAGAKNIQYFGAGTRLSVL.

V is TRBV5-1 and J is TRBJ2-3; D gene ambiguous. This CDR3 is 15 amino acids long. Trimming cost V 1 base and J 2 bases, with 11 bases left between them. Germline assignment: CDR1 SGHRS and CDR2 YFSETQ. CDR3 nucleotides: TGCGCCAGCAGCTTGAGTTCTCCTTCCACAGATACGCAGTATTTT. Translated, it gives CASSLSSPSTDTQYF.

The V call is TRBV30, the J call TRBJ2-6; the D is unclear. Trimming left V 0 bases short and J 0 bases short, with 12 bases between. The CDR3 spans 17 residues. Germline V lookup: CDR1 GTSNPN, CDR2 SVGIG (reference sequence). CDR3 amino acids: CAWSVLAPFSGANVLTF. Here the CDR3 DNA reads TGTGCCTGGAGTGTATTAGCCCCTTTCTCTGGGGCCAACGTCCTGACTTTC. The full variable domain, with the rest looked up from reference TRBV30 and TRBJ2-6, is SQTIHQWPATLVQPVGSPLSLECTVEGTSNPNLYWYRQAAGRGLQLLFYSVGIGQISSEVPQNLSASRPQDRQFILSSKKLLLSDSGFYLCAWSVLAPFSGANVLTFGAGSRLTVL.

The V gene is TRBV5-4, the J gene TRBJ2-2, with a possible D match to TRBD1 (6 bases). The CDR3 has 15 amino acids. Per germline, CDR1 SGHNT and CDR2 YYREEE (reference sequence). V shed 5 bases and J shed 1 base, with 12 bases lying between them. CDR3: CASSPPTGNTGELFF. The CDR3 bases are TGTGCCAGCAGTCCTCCGACAGGGAACACCGGGGAGCTGTTTTTT.

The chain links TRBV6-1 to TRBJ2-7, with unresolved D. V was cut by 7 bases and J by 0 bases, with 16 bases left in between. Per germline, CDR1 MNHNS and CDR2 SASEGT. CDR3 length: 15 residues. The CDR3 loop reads CASTGPPLSSYEQYF. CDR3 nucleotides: TGTGCCAGCACGGGCCCTCCGTTAAGCTCCTACGAGCAGTACTTC.

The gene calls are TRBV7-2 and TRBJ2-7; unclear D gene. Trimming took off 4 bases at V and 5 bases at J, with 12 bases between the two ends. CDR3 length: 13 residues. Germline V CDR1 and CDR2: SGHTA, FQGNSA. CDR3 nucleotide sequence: TGTGCCAGCAGCTCCGGCCGATCGAACGAGCAGTACTTC. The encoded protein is CASSSGRSNEQYF.

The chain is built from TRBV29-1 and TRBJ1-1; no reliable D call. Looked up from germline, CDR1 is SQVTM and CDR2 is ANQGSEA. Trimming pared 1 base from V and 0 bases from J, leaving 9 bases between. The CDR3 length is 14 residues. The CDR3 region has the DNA TGCAGCGTTGAAGTGGAGGGTATGAACACTGAAGCTTTCTTT. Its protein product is CSVEVEGMNTEAFF.

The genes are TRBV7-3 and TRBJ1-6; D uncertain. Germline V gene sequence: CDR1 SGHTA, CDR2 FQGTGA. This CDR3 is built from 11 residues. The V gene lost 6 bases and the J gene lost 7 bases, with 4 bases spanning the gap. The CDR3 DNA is TGTGCCAGCAGACCCAATTCACCCCTCCACTTT. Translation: CASRPNSPLHF.